Listed below are T cell receptor beta chains from one sample, sequenced in a study of T cell responses to AZD1222 COVID-19 vaccine. Only in-frame clones appear in the TCRdb table, and some are missing; sequencing was by immunoSEQ multiplex PCR. The sample holds 120,000 to 150,000 clones, roughly 90% seen once. The sequenced sample was peripheral blood, obtained on day 0 of AZD1222 vaccination. The receptor set was obtained from an adult in good health. The CDR3 runs from the conserved cysteine through the conserved F or W. Size values are once, few and many counts, or a class for expanded clones, and some rows have none.

V gene	J gene	clone size	CDR3 protein
TRBV15	TRBJ2-7	many	CATSPGQGSNEQYF
TRBV5-4	TRBJ1-6	once	CASSPNPGNSPLHF
TRBV3-1/TRBV3-2	TRBJ2-1	.	CASSPPSPGVRRDNEQFF
TRBV5-4	TRBJ2-3	.	CASSSQQEDTQYF
TRBV3-1/TRBV3-2	TRBJ2-2	.	CASSQDTEHPDPGELFF
TRBV7-2	TRBJ1-2	.	CASSLASGYGYTF
TRBV28	TRBJ2-7	.	CASSLSGTAEQYF
TRBV9	TRBJ1-6	once	CASSADSSYNSPLHF
TRBV4-3	TRBJ1-4	.	CASSQEWGNEKLFF
TRBV7-2	TRBJ1-2	few	CASSSLGQGVYGYTF
TRBV28	TRBJ1-1	.	CASSRKQNTEAFF
TRBV4-3	TRBJ1-1	.	CASSQDPPTDAMNTEAFF
TRBV14	TRBJ1-2	.	CASSRNREAGYTF
TRBV11-3	TRBJ2-7	.	CASSLGARVYEQYF
TRBV21-1	TRBJ2-1	.	CASSKESLVYNEQFF
TRBV7-2	TRBJ2-1	.	CASSLGVGPYNEQFF
TRBV5-4	TRBJ1-1	.	CASRKTGTGNLGEAFF
TRBV4-2	TRBJ1-2	.	CASSQGLRDRGGYTF
TRBV3-1/TRBV3-2	TRBJ2-1	.	CASRHRGEQFF
TRBV2	TRBJ2-3	.	CASSVLWNTQYF
TRBV4-1	TRBJ2-1	.	CASSQEGGGRAHEQFF
TRBV27	TRBJ2-2	once	CASSLRSQDRVTGELFF
TRBV11-1	TRBJ2-7	.	CASSLSGTGTYEQYF
TRBV5-6	TRBJ2-3	.	CASSFVLAGGPTDTQYF
TRBV7-2	TRBJ1-5	few	CASSLVGGRANQPQHF
TRBV6-6	TRBJ1-1	.	CASSPRTLGGRNTEAFF
TRBV27	TRBJ1-2	.	CASSLSRGGGYTF